The following is a TCR beta chain sequence with its context. The data derive from a study of blood T cell repertoires in COVID-19. Study summary: Nucleic acid was either cDNA or gDNA, and it came from T cells, B-cell-depleted T cells, or PBMCs.

With 5 bases removed from V and 6 bases from J, the gap between germline ends came to 18 bases. Germline assignment: CDR1 LNHDA and CDR2 SQIVND (reference sequence). CDR3 length: 15 residues. This table comes from immunoSEQ multiplex PCR, and its TCRdb copy is limited to in-frame clones, with some not included. This table holds about 410,000 clones, approximately 89% found once. Seattle patient enrollment occurred during active infection, with longitudinal follow-up thereafter. The origin of this receptor is a middle-aged woman with COVID-19, enrolled during active disease. The chain couples TRBV19 to TRBJ2-3; TRBD1 might be the D (6 bases). The sequenced material came from peripheral blood. In nucleotides, the CDR3 is TGTGCCAGTAGTTTCGAACAGGGACCCCTGGATACGCAGTATTTT. It encodes CASSFEQGPLDTQYF.